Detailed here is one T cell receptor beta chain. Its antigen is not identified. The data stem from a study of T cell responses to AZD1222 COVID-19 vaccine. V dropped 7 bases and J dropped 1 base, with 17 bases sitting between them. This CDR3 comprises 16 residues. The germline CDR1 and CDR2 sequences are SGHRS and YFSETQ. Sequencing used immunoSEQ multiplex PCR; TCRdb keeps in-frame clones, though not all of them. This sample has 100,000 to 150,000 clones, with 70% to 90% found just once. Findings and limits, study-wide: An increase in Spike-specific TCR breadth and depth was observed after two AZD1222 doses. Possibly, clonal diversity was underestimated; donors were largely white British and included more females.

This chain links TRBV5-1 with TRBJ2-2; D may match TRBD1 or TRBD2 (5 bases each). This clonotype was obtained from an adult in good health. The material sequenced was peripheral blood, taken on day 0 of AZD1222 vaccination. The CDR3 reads CASAAGANLNTGELFF. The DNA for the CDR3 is TGCGCCAGCGCCGCCGGGGCAAATTTGAACACCGGGGAGCTGTTTTTT.